The next 13 T cell receptor beta chains were all read from a single sample in a study of tumor and adjacent non-tumor tissue in lung cancer. The template was RNA from unsorted bulk tissue. The normal lung tissue was taken more than 3 cm from the tumor edge. A modified ARM-PCR protocol with three rounds of nested PCR amplified TCRbeta. TCRdb reprocessed the multiplex PCR reads with MiXCR, giving one entry per CDR3 protein. The data hold approximately 80,000 distinct CDR3 sequences, with about 82% observed a single time. Sample: distant non-tumor lung tissue. The receptor source for this set is a man in his 60s with non-small cell lung cancer.

The table lists this clonotype with a few counts. Just one base apart from a much larger clone, this may be a read error. The missing conserved phenylalanine or tryptophan at the end of this CDR3 makes a read error likely. The V and J genes are TRBV20-1 and TRBJ2-1; D is possibly TRBD2 (6 bases). The CDR3 length is 15 residues. Germline CDR1 is DFQATT and CDR2 is SNEGSKA (reference sequence). V was trimmed by 4 bases and J by 2 bases, leaving 15 bases between them. CDR3 loop: CSAKLSSVAYNEQFL. CDR3 nucleotide sequence: TGCAGTGCTAAGTTGTCTAGCGTGGCCTACAATGAGCAGTTCCTC.

Of note for this clonotype: Given the absence of the conserved phenylalanine or tryptophan at the CDR3 end, a read error is likely. V usage is TRBV5-1 and J usage is TRBJ1-2; possible D gene TRBD1, 6 bases. Looked up from germline, CDR1 is SGHRS and CDR2 is YFSETQ. Trimming pared 4 bases from V and 4 bases from J, leaving 20 bases between. The CDR3 runs 16 residues. CDR3 sequence (DNA): TGCGCCAGCAGCCACGGGAACTCACAGGGAACCTATGGCTACACCTTA. Translation gives CASSHGNSQGTYGYTL.

With respect to this clonotype: The germline gene is not matched at one end of the junction; a read error may be the cause. The chain employs TRBV4-3 and TRBJ1-4; 9 positions match TRBD1. Germline V gene sequence: CDR1 LGHNA, CDR2 YSLEER. The CDR3 has 18 amino acids. The CDR3 DNA reads TGCGCCATCAGCCAAGATTTCACAGGGGGCGCGACGAGAGAAAAACTGTTTTTT. Protein: CAISQDFTGGATREKLFF.

In regard to this clonotype: Germline and junction disagree at one end, which may indicate a read error. CDR3 coding DNA: TGTGCCACCAGTGCACCGTGTCAGCCCAAGCATTTT. Its protein product is CATSAPCQPKHF. The chain carries TRBV24-1 and TRBJ1-5; D remains ambiguous. Looked up from germline, CDR1 is KGHDR and CDR2 is SFDVKD. The CDR3 is 12 amino acids.

Remarks on this clonotype: In this CDR3 the conserved last residue, phenylalanine or tryptophan, is missing, so a read error is likely. This chain connects TRBV6-2 or TRBV6-3 to TRBJ2-4; 9 positions match TRBD2. CDR3 length: 17 residues. From germline, CDR1 is MNHEY and CDR2 SVGEGT. CDR3 DNA sequence: TGTGCCTGCAGTTACGGGATAGCGGGAGATGCCAAAAACATTCAGTACTCC. It specifies CACSYGIAGDAKNIQYS.

This clonotype occurred once. Sequence at one end of the junction differs from germline and may be a read error. The J gene is TRBJ2-5, the V gene TRBV11-2, with a weak D call TRBD2 (6 bases). In germline, CDR1 is SGHAT, CDR2 FQNNGV. The CDR3 runs to 16 residues. CDR3 DNA: TGTGCCAGCAGCTCCACAATGGGGAGGCCAAAGGAGACGCAGTACTTT. It translates to CASSSTMGRPKETQYF.

Comment on this clonotype: Because it lacks the conserved phenylalanine or tryptophan at the end, this CDR3 is likely a read error. No DNA is shown, since the ends of the CDR3 on it are uncertain; the CDR3 is the one TCRdb lists. The chain carries TRBV6-2 or TRBV6-3 and TRBJ1-1; the table gives TRBD1 as D, unverified against the DNA. Termini included, the CDR3 measures 14 amino acids. Per the germline V gene, CDR1 is MNHEY and CDR2 is SVGEGT. The CDR3 sequence: CANSYPCGNTEAFI.

Turning to this clonotype: The junction departs from germline at one end; a sequencing error may be responsible. The rearrangement joins TRBV4-1 to TRBJ2-1; tentative D call: TRBD2 (6 bases). Germline V gene lookup returns CDR1 MGHRA and CDR2 YSYEKL. The CDR3 length is 17 residues. The CDR3 spells CASSQDRGPKGRGVQFF. The CDR3 DNA is TGCGCCAGCAGTCAAGATCGGGGCCCCAAGGGGCGGGGTGTGCAGTTCTTC.

This chain connects TRBV6-2 or TRBV6-3 to TRBJ2-1, with D possibly called TRBD1 or TRBD2 (5 bases each). Looked up from germline, CDR1 is MNHEY and CDR2 is SVGEGT. Deletions cut 8 bases from V and 8 bases from J, with 22 bases between. The CDR3 covers 15 residues. CDR3 in amino acids: CASGTLGRGLHEQFF. CDR3 in DNA: TGTGCCAGCGGGACCTTGGGACGGGGATTGCATGAGCAGTTCTTC.

About this clonotype: The germline gene is not matched at one end of the junction; a read error may be the cause. The V call is TRBV12-5, the J call TRBJ2-3; 7 bases fit TRBD1. The CDR3 is 16 amino acids. CDR1 and CDR2 from the germline V gene are LGHNT and FRNRAP. CDR3 DNA: TGTGCTTGTGGTTTGGGGGCCAGGGACAGCATAGATACGCAGTATTTT. Translated, it gives CACGLGARDSIDTQYF.

In the case of this clonotype: At one of its ends the junction is not consistent with the germline gene, which may arise from a read error. The chain has TRBV6-5 and TRBJ1-5; D not resolved. Per germline, CDR1 MNHEY and CDR2 SVGAGI. The length of the CDR3 is 15 residues. CDR3 coding DNA: TGTGCCAGCGGTTACCTACATGGACGCAATCAGCCCCAGCATTTT. This gives the protein CASGYLHGRNQPQHF.

In regard to this clonotype: This may stem from a read error, because a much larger clone lies one nucleotide away. Written as DNA, the CDR3 is TGTGTCAGCAGCTTGTTTTCGAGATATAATTCACCCCTCCACTTT. It codes for CVSSLFSRYNSPLHF. J is TRBJ1-6 and V is TRBV5-4, with D unclear. Per the germline V gene, CDR1 is SGHNT and CDR2 is YYREEE (reference sequence). The CDR3 sequence is 15 residues long.

This clonotype was found a few times. The rearrangement links TRBV7-9 to TRBJ2-2, with 8 bases lining up with TRBD2. J lost 0 bases, V lost 6 bases, and 3 bases had no gene match. The CDR3 spans 15 residues. Germline V gene sequence: CDR1 SEHNR, CDR2 FQNEAQ (reference sequence). The CDR3 region is CASRPGLANTGELFF. The CDR3 DNA reads as TGTGCCAGCAGACCGGGACTAGCGAACACCGGGGAGCTGTTTTTT.